A single sample gave rise to the 17 T cell receptor beta chains below, sequenced in a study of cytomegalovirus exposure and HLA in healthy donors (dated by TCRdb to 2016 to 2017). Library prep was done by the immunoSEQ multiplex PCR assay. A mixture of 60 forward primers for TCR Vbeta segments and 13 reverse primers for TCR Jbeta segments was used in the multiplex PCR. This is the immuneACCESS table as TCRdb keeps it, with only in-frame sequences that have V and J called. A part of the clones is gone; compared with another copy, unresolved V genes explain less than half, and the rest is unexplained. The sample yields 90,000 to 140,000 clones; 13% to 15% were counted once. The ten biggest clones cover roughly 0.89% of the sample. Sequencing was performed on PBMCs. The receptors shown here come from a female donor in good health and CMV-seronegative.

The DNA of the CDR3 is TGCAGTACAGGGTCGGGGTATGGCTACACCTTC. Amino acids: CSTGSGYGYTF. The gene calls are TRBV20-1 and TRBJ1-2, with D possibly TRBD1 on 6 matching bases. The V gene lost 8 bases and the J gene lost 5 bases, with 12 bases spanning the gap. The CDR3 runs to 11 residues. Germline-derived CDR1 and CDR2 are DFQATT and SNEGSKA (reference sequence).

The chain is built from TRBV5-1 and TRBJ1-1, with D unresolved. This CDR3 is 15 amino acids long. V was clipped by 4 bases and J by 1 base, with 14 bases between them. In germline, CDR1 is SGHRS, CDR2 YFSETQ. The CDR3 loop is CASSLTGIRNTEAFF. The CDR3 nucleotides read TGCGCCAGCAGCCTCACCGGGATAAGGAACACTGAAGCTTTCTTT.

This clone was found a few times. This chain links TRBV6-1 with TRBJ2-3, with D perhaps matching TRBD2 (5 bases). The germline V gene has CDR1 MNHNS and CDR2 SASEGT. The CDR3 covers 12 residues. The ends were cut back, 5 bases at V and 12 bases at J, with 15 bases in the middle. DNA for the CDR3: TGTGCCAGCAGTCCTGGACGAGGGCCACAGTATTTT. Encoded protein: CASSPGRGPQYF.

This clone was observed a handful of times. The CDR3 spells CASSQDRGSSPLHF. DNA of the CDR3: TGTGCCAGCAGCCAGGACAGGGGGAGTTCACCCCTCCACTTT. The chain is built from TRBV7-2 and TRBJ1-6; the match to TRBD1 covers 10 bases. V trimming: 5 bases; J trimming: 9 bases; junction bases outside the gene matches: 4. Germline V gene lookup returns CDR1 SGHTA and CDR2 FQGNSA. The length of the CDR3 is 14 residues.

This clone showed up just a few times. The chain joins TRBV12-5 to TRBJ1-6; possible D gene TRBD1, 6 bases. Germline CDR1 and CDR2: LGHNT and FRNRAP. Trimming shortened V by 0 bases and J by 6 bases, and 9 bases separated the two germline ends. The CDR3 is 15 amino acids. The CDR3 coding sequence is TGTGCTAGTGGTTTGGTGGGGGCCTCTAATTCACCCCTCCACTTT. Protein: CASGLVGASNSPLHF.

The sample holds a few counts of this clone. V gene TRBV5-8 combines with J gene TRBJ2-7, with D uncertain. The CDR3 is 13 residues long. Trimming cost V 0 bases and J 5 bases, with 9 bases left between them. The germline gives CDR1 SGHTS, CDR2 YDEGEE. CDR3 sequence reads: CASSLAEFHEQYF. In nucleotides, the CDR3 is TGTGCCAGCAGCTTGGCCGAGTTCCACGAGCAGTACTTC.

The chain is built from TRBV7-9 and TRBJ2-7; D gene ambiguous. Looked up from germline, CDR1 is SEHNR and CDR2 is FQNEAQ (reference sequence). V shed 1 base and J shed 4 bases, with 8 bases lying between them. The CDR3 totals 13 residues. The CDR3 nucleotides read TGTGCCAGCAGCTTAGGGCACCTTTACGAGCAGTACTTC. It is translated as CASSLGHLYEQYF.

The chain combines TRBV19 with TRBJ2-7; perhaps TRBD1 as D (6 bases). Germline lookup yields CDR1 LNHDA and CDR2 SQIVND (reference sequence). This CDR3 spans 15 amino acids. The ends were cut back, 4 bases at V and 3 bases at J, with 16 bases in the middle. CDR3 nucleotides: TGTGCCAGTAGTAGAGGCAGGGGTTTTTACTACGAGCAGTACTTC. Translating gives CASSRGRGFYYEQYF.

This clone has only a few counts. The chain employs TRBV5-6 and TRBJ1-6; D perhaps matches TRBD1 (5 bases). The CDR3 extends over 18 amino acids. CDR1 and CDR2 (germline): SGHDT, YYEEEE. Between the trimmed V and J ends, which lost 4 bases and 7 bases, there was a span of 24 bases. CDR3 nucleotide sequence: TGTGCCAGCAGCAAGGGGTGGGCAGGCTTTTTCCCCAATTCACCCCTCCACTTT. Translating gives CASSKGWAGFFPNSPLHF.

This chain joins TRBV5-4 and TRBJ2-1, with a tentative D call TRBD1 (6 bases). The V and J ends lost 0 bases and 5 bases respectively, with 12 bases between them. The CDR3 contains 15 residues. Germline loops: CDR1 SGHNT, CDR2 YYREEE (reference sequence). This CDR3 is CASSLEGDRNNEQFF. CDR3 nucleotides: TGTGCCAGCAGCTTGGAAGGAGACAGGAACAATGAGCAGTTCTTC.

The gene calls are TRBV15 and TRBJ2-2; D might be TRBD2 (6 bases). The CDR3 is 16 residues long. V dropped 0 bases and J dropped 6 bases, with 14 bases sitting between them. Germline lookup yields CDR1 LNHNV and CDR2 YYDKDF (reference sequence). The CDR3 protein is CATSRDRSGSAGELFF. The CDR3 region has the DNA TGTGCCACCAGCAGAGATCGAAGCGGGTCGGCCGGGGAGCTGTTTTTT.

This clone turned up a few times. The genes are TRBV6-6 and TRBJ2-7; D perhaps matches TRBD1 (6 bases). The V and J ends lost 6 bases and 6 bases respectively, with 12 bases between them. The CDR3 is made up of 12 amino acids. Germline V gene sequence: CDR1 MNHNY, CDR2 SVGAGI (reference sequence). The DNA of the CDR3 is TGTGCCAGCAGCCCACAGGGATCCGAGCAGTACTTC. It yields the protein CASSPQGSEQYF.

The sample holds a few counts of this clone. The V and J genes are TRBV18 and TRBJ1-1; the D gene is possibly TRBD1 (5 bases). With 6 bases removed from V and 3 bases from J, the gap between germline ends came to 14 bases. CDR1 is KGHSH and CDR2 is LQKENI in the germline V gene. The CDR3 is 14 residues long. The CDR3 reads CASSIQGFDTEAFF. DNA of the CDR3: TGTGCCAGCTCGATCCAGGGATTTGACACTGAAGCTTTCTTT.

This clone was counted a few times. V gene TRBV5-6 combines with J gene TRBJ1-1; D possibly corresponds to TRBD1 (5 bases). Germline loops: CDR1 SGHDT, CDR2 YYEEEE. Trimming took 0 bases from V and 2 from J, leaving 11 bases between them. The CDR3 loop spans 15 amino acids. CDR3 nucleotides: TGTGCCAGCAGCTTGGTTCCGGGGGATAACACTGAAGCTTTCTTT. Residues: CASSLVPGDNTEAFF.

V usage is TRBV6-1 and J usage is TRBJ1-2; 8 nucleotides line up with TRBD1. Germline lookup yields CDR1 MNHNS and CDR2 SASEGT. The CDR3 is 14 residues long. With 5 bases clipped from V and 1 base from J, the junction kept 3 bases outside the gene matches. CDR3 nucleotide sequence: TGTGCCAGCAGTCCGGACAGGGATAACTATGGCTACACCTTC. Its protein is CASSPDRDNYGYTF.

The J gene is TRBJ2-7, the V gene TRBV5-1; weak D call: TRBD1 (5 bases). This CDR3 region has 17 residues. V was trimmed by 2 bases and J by 1 base, leaving 19 bases between them. The germline CDR1 and CDR2 sequences are SGHRS and YFSETQ. DNA of the CDR3: TGCGCCAGCAGCTTTTCGACCGGGTCAGGGTTGTCCTACGAGCAGTACTTC. This codes for CASSFSTGSGLSYEQYF.

This clone has only a few counts. The CDR3 sequence: CAWSLSPDRASETQYF. The CDR3 nucleotides read TGTGCCTGGAGTCTAAGCCCGGACAGGGCCAGCGAGACCCAGTACTTC. V gene TRBV30 combines with J gene TRBJ2-5, with 8 bases matching TRBD1. Trimming cost V 2 bases and J 5 bases; bases outside gene matches: 13. This CDR3 contains 16 residues. Germline CDR1 is GTSNPN and CDR2 is SVGIG (reference sequence).